One and the same sample provided the 21 T cell receptor beta chains below, sequenced in a study of cytomegalovirus exposure and HLA in healthy donors. The PCR was carried out with 60 Vbeta primers and 13 Jbeta primers. Only in-frame clones appear in the TCRdb table, and some are missing; sequencing was by immunoSEQ multiplex PCR. Of approximately 220,000 clones detected, approximately 79% appear once; the ten largest clones hold roughly 1.9%. The sequencing input was PBMCs. The source of these receptors is a man in his late teens or twenties in good health and CMV-seronegative.

This chain uses TRBV6-5 with TRBJ2-5; tentative D call: TRBD2 (6 bases). Per germline, CDR1 MNHEY and CDR2 SVGAGI. The CDR3 is 13 amino acids. Between the trimmed V and J ends, which lost 6 bases and 4 bases, there was a span of 12 bases. The CDR3 protein is CASSVGLIETQYF. CDR3 coding DNA: TGTGCCAGCAGCGTAGGACTAATAGAGACCCAGTACTTC.

The V call is TRBV6-6, the J call TRBJ1-5; weak D call: TRBD1 (6 bases). This CDR3 has 14 residues. The V end lost 6 bases, the J end lost 1 base, and 10 bases lay between the germline ends. The V gene's germline CDR1 is MNHNY and CDR2 SVGAGI (reference sequence). The CDR3 bases are TGTGCCAGCAGCGTGGGGACAAGCAATCAGCCCCAGCATTTT. Its translation is CASSVGTSNQPQHF.

V and J are TRBV6-5 and TRBJ2-7; maybe TRBD1 (6 bases). Trimming removed 0 bases from V and 0 bases from J, with 12 bases in between. The CDR3 is 16 amino acids. The germline V gene has CDR1 MNHEY and CDR2 SVGAGI. For the CDR3, the DNA is TGTGCCAGCAGTTACTCGAACAGGGCCTTCTCCTACGAGCAGTACTTC. This gives the protein CASSYSNRAFSYEQYF.

The chain employs TRBV7-9 and TRBJ2-3, with D perhaps matching TRBD1 (5 bases). Trimming shortened V by 0 bases and J by 0 bases, and 10 bases separated the two germline ends. The CDR3 runs 16 residues. Germline CDR1 and CDR2: SEHNR and FQNEAQ (reference sequence). CDR3: CASSLALQGSTDTQYF. CDR3 bases: TGTGCCAGCAGCTTAGCGCTCCAGGGAAGCACAGATACGCAGTATTTT. The variable domain in full, completed from reference TRBV7-9 and TRBJ2-3, reads DTGVSQNPRHKITKRGQNVTFRCDPISEHNRLYWYRQTLGQGPEFLTYFQNEAQLEKSRLLSDRFSAERPKGSFSTLEIQRTEQGDSAMYLCASSLALQGSTDTQYFGPGTRLTVL.

The chain recombines TRBV28 with TRBJ2-6, with D unclear. The V end lost 10 bases, the J end lost 0 bases, and 4 bases lay between the germline ends. CDR1 is MDHEN, CDR2 SYDVKM, per germline. The CDR3 has 12 residues. Written as DNA, the CDR3 is TGTGCCACCATCTCTGGGGCCAACGTCCTGACTTTC. The encoded protein is CATISGANVLTF.

The CDR3: CASSLRPVLNTEAFF. DNA of the CDR3: TGTGCCAGCAGTTTACGCCCAGTCCTGAACACTGAAGCTTTCTTT. This chain connects TRBV27 to TRBJ1-1; no clear D. Germline lookup yields CDR1 MNHEY and CDR2 SMNVEV (reference sequence). CDR3 size: 15 residues. V shed 2 bases and J shed 0 bases, with 10 bases lying between them.

The CDR3 sequence: CSLRGQETQYF. The CDR3 region has the DNA TGCAGTCTCCGAGGGCAAGAGACCCAGTACTTC. The chain has TRBV20-1 and TRBJ2-5; tentative D call: TRBD2 (5 bases). CDR3 length: 11 residues. The germline gives CDR1 DFQATT, CDR2 SNEGSKA (reference sequence). Trimming shortened V by 8 bases and J by 2 bases, and 9 bases separated the two germline ends.

The V call is TRBV7-9, the J call TRBJ2-7; perhaps TRBD1 as D (5 bases). V shed 5 bases and J shed 3 bases, with 17 bases lying between them. This CDR3 spans 15 amino acids. Germline CDR1 and CDR2: SEHNR and FQNEAQ (reference sequence). The CDR3 region is CASSRDSPLYYEQYF. The CDR3 DNA follows: TGTGCCAGCAGCCGTGACAGTCCCTTATACTACGAGCAGTACTTC. Supplemented by reference TRBV7-9 and TRBJ2-7, the full variable domain reads DTGVSQNPRHKITKRGQNVTFRCDPISEHNRLYWYRQTLGQGPEFLTYFQNEAQLEKSRLLSDRFSAERPKGSFSTLEIQRTEQGDSAMYLCASSRDSPLYYEQYFGPGTRLTVT.

Here the CDR3 DNA reads TGCGCCAGCCAAGGGACAGACTATGGCTACACCTTC. Amino acids: CASQGTDYGYTF. The chain links TRBV5-1 to TRBJ1-2; 7 bases are a match to TRBD1. Germline V gene data show CDR1 as SGHRS and CDR2 as YFSETQ. This CDR3 spans 12 amino acids. J gave up 3 bases and V 7 bases, and 3 bases lay outside the gene matches.

This clone was seen just once. The chain links TRBV2 to TRBJ2-1; tentative D call: TRBD1 (6 bases). Deletions cut 6 bases from V and 0 bases from J, with 21 bases between. CDR1 and CDR2 (germline): SNHLY, FYNNEI. The CDR3 is made up of 18 amino acids. The CDR3 spells CASSLTSGTKSSYNEQFF. In DNA, the CDR3 is TGTGCCAGCAGCCTTACCTCCGGGACAAAGAGCTCCTACAATGAGCAGTTCTTC.

This chain links TRBV19 with TRBJ2-2, with D perhaps TRBD1 (5 bases). Germline V lookup: CDR1 LNHDA, CDR2 SQIVND (reference sequence). V was clipped by 3 bases and J by 1 base, with 9 bases between them. CDR3 length equals 15 residues. This CDR3 reads CASSILDKNTGELFF. CDR3 DNA: TGTGCCAGTAGTATTTTGGACAAGAACACCGGGGAGCTGTTTTTT.

The V gene is TRBV7-2, the J gene TRBJ1-1; D may be TRBD1 (5 bases). The V end lost 5 bases, the J end lost 4 bases, and 17 bases lay between the germline ends. Germline loops: CDR1 SGHTA, CDR2 FQGNSA. This CDR3 spans 15 amino acids. Here the CDR3 reads CASSRDTGGSTEAFF. CDR3 DNA: TGTGCCAGCAGCCGTGATACAGGAGGGAGCACTGAAGCTTTCTTT. Variable domain in full (rest from reference TRBV7-2 and TRBJ1-1): GAGVSQSPSNKVTEKGKDVELRCDPISGHTALYWYRQSLGQGLEFLIYFQGNSAPDKSGLPSDRFSAERTGGSVSTLTIQRTQQEDSAVYLCASSRDTGGSTEAFFGQGTRLTVV.

The chain is built from TRBV28 and TRBJ1-5; D may be TRBD1 (6 bases). CDR1 is MDHEN, CDR2 SYDVKM, per germline. V shed 5 bases and J shed 0 bases, with 17 bases lying between them. CDR3 length: 17 residues. The DNA for the CDR3 is TGTGCCAGCAGTACCCCCCCGGGACAAGATAGCAATCAGCCCCAGCATTTT. Amino acid sequence: CASSTPPGQDSNQPQHF.

The chain couples TRBV5-1 to TRBJ2-1; 7 nucleotides agree with TRBD1. This CDR3 has 15 amino acids. Unmatched junction bases numbered 9, after V lost 4 bases and J lost 5 bases. Germline V lookup: CDR1 SGHRS, CDR2 YFSETQ. CDR3 sequence (DNA): TGCGCCAGCAGCCGGGACAGCCATTCCAACAATGAGCAGTTCTTC. This translates into CASSRDSHSNNEQFF. The full variable domain, in which reference TRBV5-1 and TRBJ2-1 provide the parts outside the CDR3, is KAGVTQTPRYLIKTRGQQVTLSCSPISGHRSVSWYQQTPGQGLQFLFEYFSETQRNKGNFPGRFSGRQFSNSRSEMNVSTLELGDSALYLCASSRDSHSNNEQFFGPGTRLTVL.

This chain uses TRBV30 with TRBJ1-5; D ambiguous. Germline lookup yields CDR1 GTSNPN and CDR2 SVGIG (reference sequence). V lost 1 base to trimming and J lost 2 bases, with 12 bases between them. The CDR3 contains 15 residues. The CDR3 spells CAWSAMAAGNQPQHF. CDR3 nucleotide sequence: TGTGCCTGGAGTGCCATGGCCGCAGGCAATCAGCCCCAGCATTTT. Based on the CDR3 plus reference TRBV30 and TRBJ1-5, the full variable domain is SQTIHQWPATLVQPVGSPLSLECTVEGTSNPNLYWYRQAAGRGLQLLFYSVGIGQISSEVPQNLSASRPQDRQFILSSKKLLLSDSGFYLCAWSAMAAGNQPQHFGDGTRLSIL.

On this clone itself: The DNA is omitted, as the CDR3 cannot be located on it reliably, and the CDR3 follows TCRdb's listing. The chain uses TRBV28 and TRBJ2-1; the DNA was not used to check the table's D call, TRBD1. Germline V gene data show CDR1 as MDHEN and CDR2 as SYDVKM. The CDR3 has 19 amino acids, counting both end residues. The CDR3 reads CASSSSELTGPDRYNEQFF.

The genes are TRBV5-1 and TRBJ2-1; 7 bases are shared with TRBD2. The CDR3 is 14 amino acids. Germline trimming cut 2 bases from V and 6 bases from J; bases unmatched to any gene: 5. Germline CDR1 and CDR2: SGHRS and YFSETQ. The CDR3 DNA sequence: TGCGCCAGCAGCTTCCAAGAGCGGGGCAATGAGCAGTTCTTC. The encoded protein is CASSFQERGNEQFF. Complete variable domain (other parts from reference TRBV5-1 and TRBJ2-1): KAGVTQTPRYLIKTRGQQVTLSCSPISGHRSVSWYQQTPGQGLQFLFEYFSETQRNKGNFPGRFSGRQFSNSRSEMNVSTLELGDSALYLCASSFQERGNEQFFGPGTRLTVL.

J is TRBJ1-4 and V is TRBV6-1, with D perhaps TRBD1 (6 bases). Looked up from germline, CDR1 is MNHNS and CDR2 is SASEGT. Trimming took off 0 bases at V and 5 bases at J, with 10 bases between the two ends. The CDR3 is made up of 15 amino acids. The CDR3 is CASSEAPGQNEKLFF. CDR3 nucleotides: TGTGCCAGCAGTGAAGCCCCCGGACAGAATGAAAAACTGTTTTTT.

The chain carries TRBV5-1 and TRBJ2-2; 10 bases are shared with TRBD2. Per the germline V gene, CDR1 is SGHRS and CDR2 is YFSETQ. CDR3 length: 18 amino acids. With 0 bases clipped from V and 4 bases from J, the junction kept 9 bases outside the gene matches. The DNA for the CDR3 is TGCGCCAGCAGCTTGGGGTCGGGGCTAGCGGGAGTCACCGGGGAGCTGTTTTTT. This codes for CASSLGSGLAGVTGELFF. Supplemented by reference TRBV5-1 and TRBJ2-2, the full variable domain reads KAGVTQTPRYLIKTRGQQVTLSCSPISGHRSVSWYQQTPGQGLQFLFEYFSETQRNKGNFPGRFSGRQFSNSRSEMNVSTLELGDSALYLCASSLGSGLAGVTGELFFGEGSRLTVL.

This clone showed up just once. The chain joins TRBV9 to TRBJ2-1; TRBD2 matches 12 bases. The V gene end was trimmed by 0 bases and the J gene end by 3 bases; junction bases not matched to a gene: 10. Germline V gene sequence: CDR1 SGDLS, CDR2 YYNGEE. This CDR3 has 19 amino acids. The CDR3 DNA reads TGTGCCAGCAGCGTAGGACTAGCGGGGGCTTTGGGGGTCTACAATGAGCAGTTCTTC. Residues: CASSVGLAGALGVYNEQFF.

The V gene is TRBV7-2, the J gene TRBJ1-5, with no clear D. V dropped 1 base and J dropped 6 bases, with 13 bases sitting between them. In germline, CDR1 is SGHTA, CDR2 FQGNSA. The CDR3 has 15 residues. The CDR3 loop reads CASSLGGPNGQPQHF. The CDR3 region has the DNA TGTGCCAGCAGCTTAGGCGGGCCCAACGGTCAGCCCCAGCATTTT.